This T cell receptor beta chain was identified during a study of T cells in Graves' hyperthyroidism and ophthalmopathy. Study conclusions and caveats: Most thyroid clonotypes that were expanded above 0.001 also turned up in blood. The model forecast ophthalmopathy, anticipating it by a median around 6.4 months before onset.

This clonotype was counted ten times or more. Its specificity is unknown. V dropped 5 bases and J dropped 7 bases, with 12 bases sitting between them. This CDR3 contains 13 residues. Looked up from germline, CDR1 is LNHDA and CDR2 is SQIVND (reference sequence). Uncontrolled infection, other autoimmune disease, pregnancy and lactation each barred patients from inclusion. Amplification of TCR beta CDR3 regions used RNA as the template. Using the HTBI primer set, a first-round RT-PCR was run on the TCR CDR3. TCRdb itself ran the multiplex PCR reads through MiXCR, one entry per CDR3 protein. The data show about half a million distinct CDR3 sequences, with about 20% seen just once and around 54% held by the top ten.

Material: blood. The V gene is TRBV19, the J gene TRBJ1-5; D remains unclear. This TCR came from a woman between 65 and 79 years old with Graves' ophthalmopathy. CDR3 DNA: TGTGCCAGTAGTGACGGGGTCGGACAGCCCCAGCATTTT. Translating it yields CASSDGVGQPQHF.